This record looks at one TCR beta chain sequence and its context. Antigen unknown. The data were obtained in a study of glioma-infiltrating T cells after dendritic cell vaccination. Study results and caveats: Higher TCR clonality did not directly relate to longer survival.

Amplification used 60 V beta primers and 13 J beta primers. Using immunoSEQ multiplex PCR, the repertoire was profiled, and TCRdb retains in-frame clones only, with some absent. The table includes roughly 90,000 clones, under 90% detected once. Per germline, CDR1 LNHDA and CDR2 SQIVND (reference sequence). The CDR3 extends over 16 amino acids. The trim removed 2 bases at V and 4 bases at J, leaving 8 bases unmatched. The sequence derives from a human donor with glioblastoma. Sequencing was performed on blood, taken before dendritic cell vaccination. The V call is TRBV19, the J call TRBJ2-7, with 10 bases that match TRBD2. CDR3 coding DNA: TGTGCCAGTAGTATAAGGACCCTAGCGGGAGAATACGAGCAGTACTTC. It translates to CASSIRTLAGEYEQYF.